This record looks at one TCR beta chain sequence and its context. Its matching antigen is unknown. This specimen comes from a study of CD8+ T cells in alopecia areata. The study's findings and limits: Given one nonresponder, whether baseline CD8+ expansion relates to response remains uncertain. Amid tofacitinib therapy, many expanded lesional clones stayed present in scalp and blood. In lesional scalp, particularly from alopecia totalis/universalis, clonality was higher than in normal scalp. Clarity of TCR sharing across patients fell short of that in mice, possibly HLA-related.

CDR1 SQVTM and CDR2 ANQGSEA come from the germline V gene. V lost 4 bases and J 0 bases, leaving 7 bases between the germline ends. The CDR3 runs 13 residues. Reverse transcribed after extraction, RNA yielded cDNA as the sequencing template. The data were produced by immunoSEQ multiplex PCR, yet TCRdb's version contains in-frame clones alone and is incomplete. The table shows 250,000 to 350,000 clones, with 60% occurring only once. As for treatment: oral pan-JAK inhibitor, 5-10 mg twice daily. The chain has TRBV29-1 and TRBJ1-3; D is undetermined. The clonotype was recovered from a human donor with alopecia areata. Sequencing used CD4+ T cells sorted from blood, obtained at week 52, from a patient treated with tofacitinib. CDR3 amino acids: CSVGLASGNTIYF. Here the CDR3 DNA reads TGCAGCGTTGGACTGGCCTCTGGAAACACCATATATTTT.